Shown below are 26 T cell receptor beta chains from a single sample sequenced in a study of T cell responses to AZD1222 COVID-19 vaccine. Repertoires were generated with immunoSEQ multiplex PCR, while TCRdb's copy carries only in-frame clones and drops some. The data hold about 70,000 clones, with around nine tenths observed a single time. The sequencing used peripheral blood, collected 28 days after the second dose of the MenACWY control vaccine. Receptor source: an adult who received the MenACWY meningococcal vaccine as a control.

The chain couples TRBV3-1 (or the pseudogene TRBV3-2) to TRBJ2-2; D is perhaps TRBD1 or TRBD2 (6 bases each). CDR3 length: 15 residues. The germline V and J ends were trimmed by 3 bases and 4 bases, with 12 bases remaining between them. Germline-derived CDR1 and CDR2 are LGHDT and YNNKEL (reference sequence). The DNA for the CDR3 is TGTGCCAGCAGCCAGCTAGGGGGAGGCACCGGGGAGCTGTTTTTT. This translates into CASSQLGGGTGELFF.

The chain has TRBV3-1 (or the pseudogene TRBV3-2) and TRBJ2-5; possibly TRBD2 for D (5 bases). In germline, CDR1 is LGHDT, CDR2 YNNKEL (reference sequence). V was cut by 4 bases and J by 2 bases, with 14 bases left in between. The CDR3 totals 15 residues. CDR3 protein: CASSRGPGLQETQYF. The CDR3 DNA reads as TGTGCCAGCAGCCGAGGGCCCGGGCTACAAGAGACCCAGTACTTC.

This rearrangement joins TRBV3-1 (or the pseudogene TRBV3-2) to TRBJ1-6; TRBD1 matches 8 bases. Germline V gene data show CDR1 as LGHDT and CDR2 as YNNKEL (reference sequence). Trimming cost V 1 base and J 9 bases; bases outside gene matches: 11. The CDR3 runs to 17 residues. The CDR3 loop is CASSQGSSTGVGSPLHF. The CDR3 nucleotides are TGTGCCAGCAGCCAAGGCTCATCGACAGGGGTTGGTTCACCCCTCCACTTT.

The chain carries TRBV9 and TRBJ1-2, with a possible D match to TRBD1 (5 bases). The CDR3 length is 15 residues. CDR1 is SGDLS, CDR2 YYNGEE, per germline. The V end lost 0 bases, the J end lost 3 bases, and 12 bases lay between the germline ends. For the CDR3, the DNA is TGTGCCAGCAGCGTAGCCCCAGGGATGGACTATGGCTACACCTTC. Protein sequence: CASSVAPGMDYGYTF.

V usage is TRBV7-2 and J usage is TRBJ1-3; a weak D match, TRBD1 (5 bases). With 10 bases removed from V and 4 bases from J, the gap between germline ends came to 14 bases. Germline loops: CDR1 SGHTA, CDR2 FQGNSA. The CDR3 has 13 amino acids. The CDR3 region has the DNA TGTGCCACGGGGGTCTCTGAGGGAAACACCATATATTTT. The encoded protein is CATGVSEGNTIYF.

The DNA for the CDR3 is TGTGCCAGTGGGGACAACTACTCTGGAAACACCATATATTTT. Amino acid sequence: CASGDNYSGNTIYF. The chain recombines TRBV19 with TRBJ1-3; tentatively, D is TRBD1 (6 bases). CDR3 length: 14 amino acids. V lost 8 bases to trimming and J lost 0 bases, with 11 bases between them. Germline V gene data show CDR1 as LNHDA and CDR2 as SQIVND (reference sequence).

V usage is TRBV7-2 and J usage is TRBJ2-3; 7 bases are a match to TRBD1. CDR1 SGHTA and CDR2 FQGNSA come from the germline V gene. With V trimmed by 5 bases and J by 5 bases, 4 bases remained unmatched. The CDR3 is 13 amino acids. The chain's CDR3 is CASSPRDRDTQYF. CDR3 sequence (DNA): TGTGCCAGCAGCCCCCGGGACAGAGATACGCAGTATTTT.

The chain carries TRBV25-1 and TRBJ1-3; D ambiguous. V shed 4 bases and J shed 0 bases, with 7 bases lying between them. The CDR3 is 14 amino acids. Germline V lookup: CDR1 MGHDK, CDR2 SYGVNS. The CDR3 protein is CASSGKSSGNTIYF. In DNA form, the CDR3 reads TGTGCCAGCAGTGGGAAGAGCTCTGGAAACACCATATATTTT.

The gene calls are TRBV10-3 and TRBJ2-1, with 9 bases lining up with TRBD2. Germline CDR1 is ENHRY and CDR2 is SYGVKD. After removal of 6 bases from V and 0 bases from J, the junction contained 9 bases not matched to a gene. The CDR3 is made up of 17 amino acids. The CDR3 sequence is CAIRGSGSSSSYNEQFF. The CDR3 nucleotides read TGTGCCATCAGGGGTAGCGGGAGTTCCAGCTCCTACAATGAGCAGTTCTTC.

The CDR3 DNA reads TGTGCCTGGGGTAGAGCCTACGAGCAGTACTTC. Translated, it gives CAWGRAYEQYF. The V and J genes are TRBV30 and TRBJ2-7; unclear D gene. Trimming stripped 5 bases from V and 2 bases from J, with 7 bases between. CDR1 is GTSNPN and CDR2 is SVGIG in the germline V gene (reference sequence). The CDR3 spans 11 residues.

In nucleotides, the CDR3 is TGTGCCAGCAGCCCGGGACAGGGCGTTCGGAACACTGAAGCTTTCTTT. It encodes CASSPGQGVRNTEAFF. This chain links TRBV11-3 with TRBJ1-1, with 9 bases lining up with TRBD1. CDR1 is SGHNT and CDR2 is YENEEA in the germline V gene. This CDR3 comprises 16 residues. After removal of 5 bases from V and 1 base from J, the junction contained 8 bases not matched to a gene.

This chain uses TRBV6-2 or TRBV6-3 with TRBJ2-5, with 8 bases matching TRBD2. Germline values: CDR1 MNHEY, CDR2 SVGEGT. The CDR3 loop spans 13 amino acids. With 5 bases clipped from V and 6 bases from J, the junction kept 5 bases outside the gene matches. The chain's CDR3 is CASSGTSRQTQYF. In DNA, the CDR3 is TGTGCCAGCAGTGGGACTAGTCGGCAGACCCAGTACTTC.

The chain employs TRBV28 and TRBJ2-7; D assignment may be TRBD1 or TRBD2 (5 bases each). This CDR3 comprises 15 residues. Germline CDR1 and CDR2: MDHEN and SYDVKM. V gave up 2 bases and J gave up 2 bases, with 13 bases separating them. CDR3 loop: CASSLGGRVTYEQYF. CDR3 nucleotides: TGTGCCAGCAGTTTAGGAGGCAGGGTGACCTACGAGCAGTACTTC.

The CDR3: CASSPPGQSYGYGYTF. The CDR3 nucleotides are TGTGCCAGCAGTCCCCCCGGGCAGAGCTATGGCTATGGCTACACCTTC. The chain carries TRBV28 and TRBJ1-2; unclear D gene. Deletions cut 5 bases from V and 4 bases from J, with 20 bases between. Germline values: CDR1 MDHEN, CDR2 SYDVKM. CDR3 length equals 16 residues.

DNA for the CDR3: TGTGCCAGCAGTTTACTGGGTTACAGGGGGCGTCAGCCCCAGCATTTT. As protein: CASSLLGYRGRQPQHF. The chain couples TRBV28 to TRBJ1-5; 9 nucleotides match TRBD1. The CDR3 totals 16 residues. V dropped 2 bases and J dropped 6; count of bases not matched to a gene: 8. The V gene's germline CDR1 is MDHEN and CDR2 SYDVKM.

This clone was found a few times. V gene TRBV4-1 combines with J gene TRBJ1-6; D call uncertain. V was pared by 1 base and J by 6 bases, with 16 bases between. CDR3 length equals 17 residues. The V gene's germline CDR1 is MGHRA and CDR2 YSYEKL. CDR3 nucleotide sequence: TGCGCCAGCAGCCAAGGCCCGGCGGGGTCGGGTAATTCACCCCTCCACTTT. Protein: CASSQGPAGSGNSPLHF.

About this clone itself: One end of the junction varies from germline; a read error may be responsible. This sequence joins TRBV28 and TRBJ1-2; possibly TRBD1 for D (5 bases). The CDR3 is 11 amino acids. Germline V gene sequence: CDR1 MDHEN, CDR2 SYDVKM. The CDR3 nucleotides are TGTGCCAGCAGTGAACCTCCACAGGTTCGCTTC. Encoded protein: CASSEPPQVRF.

The chain joins TRBV18 to TRBJ2-6; 7 bases are a match to TRBD1. Germline V gene data show CDR1 as KGHSH and CDR2 as LQKENI. This CDR3 contains 16 residues. The V gene end was trimmed by 4 bases and the J gene end by 0 bases; junction bases not matched to a gene: 3. CDR3 protein: CASSLSGGSGANVLTF. The CDR3 bases are TGTGCCAGCTCACTGTCAGGGGGCTCTGGGGCCAACGTCCTGACTTTC.

Here the CDR3 reads CASTPETGGTYEQYF. The CDR3 region has the DNA TGTGCCAGCACCCCCGAAACAGGGGGTACCTACGAGCAGTACTTC. This chain connects TRBV6-5 to TRBJ2-7; 8 nucleotides agree with TRBD1. After removal of 7 bases from V and 2 bases from J, the junction contained 10 bases not matched to a gene. Germline CDR1 MNHEY, CDR2 SVGAGI. CDR3 length: 15 amino acids.

The chain carries TRBV30 and TRBJ1-1, with 7 positions matching TRBD1. This CDR3 contains 13 residues. From germline, CDR1 is GTSNPN and CDR2 SVGIG (reference sequence). The V and J ends lost 2 bases and 7 bases, in that order; junction bases with no gene match: 7. The CDR3 is CAWSPGTAIEAFF. The CDR3 DNA is TGTGCCTGGAGTCCCGGGACAGCGATTGAAGCTTTCTTT.

The rearrangement links TRBV6-2 or TRBV6-3 to TRBJ2-1; no reliable D call. Germline CDR1 is MNHEY and CDR2 is SVGEGT. The CDR3 has 14 amino acids. V lost 7 bases, J lost 0 bases, and 10 bases lay in between. The CDR3 nucleotides read TGTGCCAGCACCCCAGCGAGCTCCTACAATGAGCAGTTCTTC. The encoded protein is CASTPASSYNEQFF.

The chain joins TRBV6-4 to TRBJ1-2, with a tentative D call TRBD1 (5 bases). This CDR3 has 13 residues. The germline V gene has CDR1 MRHNA and CDR2 SNTAGT. Trimming took off 4 bases at V and 1 base at J, with 7 bases between the two ends. CDR3 residues: CASSVGVNYGYTF. The CDR3 nucleotides are TGTGCCAGCAGTGTGGGGGTTAACTATGGCTACACCTTC.

The chain couples TRBV16 to TRBJ1-2; the match to TRBD1 covers 10 bases. The V and J ends lost 4 bases and 5 bases, in that order; junction bases with no gene match: 13. The germline V gene has CDR1 KGHSY and CDR2 FQNENV. This CDR3 comprises 17 residues. CDR3 coding DNA: TGTGCCAGCAGCCCGCGACAGGGGGCGAATTCGGGTTATGGCTACACCTTC. Encoded protein: CASSPRQGANSGYGYTF.

V and J are TRBV6-4 and TRBJ1-2; tentatively, D is TRBD1 (5 bases). The CDR3 is 12 residues long. Germline lookup yields CDR1 MRHNA and CDR2 SNTAGT. V dropped 6 bases and J dropped 7 bases, with 12 bases sitting between them. Written as DNA, the CDR3 is TGTGCCAGCAGAAACATGGGGGGTGGCTACACCTTC. This codes for CASRNMGGGYTF.

This clone is a singleton in its sample. The V call is TRBV18, the J call TRBJ2-2; perhaps TRBD1 as D (6 bases). V lost 2 bases to trimming and J lost 2 bases, with 9 bases between them. This CDR3 contains 15 residues. Germline assignment: CDR1 KGHSH and CDR2 LQKENI. The CDR3 spells CASSPDRSNTGELFF. DNA for the CDR3: TGTGCCAGCTCACCAGACAGGAGTAACACCGGGGAGCTGTTTTTT.

J is TRBJ1-3 and V is TRBV2; possibly TRBD1 for D (6 bases). V was trimmed by 8 bases and J by 0 bases, leaving 11 bases between them. Germline values: CDR1 SNHLY, CDR2 FYNNEI. The CDR3 contains 14 residues. CDR3 sequence reads: CASRQDLSGNTIYF. The CDR3 DNA follows: TGTGCCAGCCGACAGGACCTCTCTGGAAACACCATATATTTT.